A single sample gave rise to the 7 T cell receptor beta chains below, sequenced in a study of blood T cell repertoires in COVID-19. Measured with immunoSEQ multiplex PCR; TCRdb has only the in-frame clones, and not every one. The profile shows over 100,000 clones, about 85% of them singletons. The source material was peripheral blood. The receptors shown here come from a man between 40 and 49 years old with acute or convalescent COVID-19.

The chain employs TRBV10-3 and TRBJ1-6; 7 nucleotides match TRBD1. CDR1 is ENHRY and CDR2 is SYGVKD in the germline V gene. The CDR3 has 14 residues. V gave up 9 bases and J gave up 9 bases; unmatched junction bases: 11. CDR3: CAIGPTGVSSPLHF. The CDR3 DNA is TGTGCCATTGGCCCTACAGGGGTGAGTTCACCCCTCCACTTT.

This clone was seen more than once but under ten times. Written as DNA, the CDR3 is TGCGCCAGCAGCCAAGCAGCGGGGGGGAGCTTTAGCACAGATACGCAGTATTTT. Amino acid sequence: CASSQAAGGSFSTDTQYF. The chain joins TRBV4-1 to TRBJ2-3; 10 bases agree with TRBD2. The CDR3 length is 18 residues. After removal of 1 base from V and 0 bases from J, the junction contained 7 bases not matched to a gene. Per the germline V gene, CDR1 is MGHRA and CDR2 is YSYEKL.

V usage is TRBV4-3 and J usage is TRBJ1-6, with 9 bases aligning to TRBD1. Losses at the gene ends were 1 base for V and 7 bases for J; bases not matched to a gene: 11. The CDR3 consists of 18 residues. Germline CDR1 is LGHNA and CDR2 is YSLEER. CDR3 in DNA: TGCGCCAGCAGCCAAGCCCCTCCTAGGGACAGGGCAAATTCACCCCTCCACTTT. Amino acids: CASSQAPPRDRANSPLHF.

This chain connects TRBV3-1 (or the pseudogene TRBV3-2) to TRBJ2-7; 13 bases fit TRBD2. With 4 bases clipped from V and 2 bases from J, the junction kept 5 bases outside the gene matches. CDR1 LGHDT and CDR2 YNNKEL come from the germline V gene (reference sequence). The CDR3 runs 16 residues. The CDR3 nucleotides are TGTGCCAGCAGCCTCGGGACTAGCGGGGCCGCCTACGAGCAGTACTTC. Encoded protein: CASSLGTSGAAYEQYF.

The rearrangement links TRBV3-1 (or the pseudogene TRBV3-2) to TRBJ2-3; TRBD2 is a possible D gene (6 bases). The CDR3 has 14 residues. Trimming removed 1 base at V and 1 base at J, with 6 bases between. Germline values: CDR1 LGHDT, CDR2 YNNKEL (reference sequence). CDR3 sequence reads: CASSQAGGTDTQYF. The CDR3, as DNA: TGTGCCAGCAGCCAAGCGGGGGGCACAGATACGCAGTATTTT.

The J gene is TRBJ2-2, the V gene TRBV27; possible D gene TRBD2, 5 bases. Germline CDR1 MNHEY, CDR2 SMNVEV (reference sequence). Trimming pared 1 base from V and 7 bases from J, leaving 13 bases between. CDR3 size: 15 residues. The CDR3 DNA sequence: TGTGCCAGCAGTTTATTAGGGAGTTTGTTCGGGGAGCTGTTTTTT. Protein product: CASSLLGSLFGELFF.

This clone came up a few times. The chain employs TRBV12-5 and TRBJ1-6; 7 nucleotides align to TRBD1. The CDR3 is made up of 14 amino acids. From germline, CDR1 is LGHNT and CDR2 FRNRAP. Trimming removed 6 bases from V and 10 bases from J; junction bases left unmatched: 9. CDR3 nucleotides: TGTGCTAGTGGCCTTGAGGGACAGACATCACCCCTCCACTTT. Its protein is CASGLEGQTSPLHF.